This T cell receptor (beta chain) came from a study of cytomegalovirus exposure and HLA in healthy donors. Study-wide results and caveats: Some TCR beta chains (over 150 of them) were listed as cytomegalovirus-associated. Association of a missense DCLRE1C variant with TCR beta V- and J-gene trimming was reported in a later analysis. According to an earlier analysis, most TCR beta V segments yielded productive rearrangements about 87% or about 30% of the time.

This clone was observed once. Its matching antigen is unknown. The PCR employed 60 Vbeta primers together with 13 Jbeta primers. The method was immunoSEQ multiplex PCR; TCRdb's version includes in-frame clones alone and lacks a portion of them. The sample carries some 80,000 clones, approximately 66% recorded once. The sample was PBMCs. This receptor was identified in a male donor in good health and CMV-seropositive.

The chain's CDR3 is CAFLPGRFSTDTQYF. Here the CDR3 DNA reads TGTGCCTTCTTACCCGGGAGATTTAGCACAGATACGCAGTATTTT. The chain joins TRBV30 to TRBJ2-3, with a weak D call TRBD2 (6 bases). Germline V lookup: CDR1 GTSNPN, CDR2 SVGIG (reference sequence). The CDR3 loop spans 15 amino acids. V was cut by 7 bases and J by 0 bases, with 17 bases left in between.